This T cell receptor beta chain was profiled in a study of OX40 agonist ivuxolimab in advanced cancers. Study-level information: Patients were infused with ivuxolimab every 2 weeks at 0.01 to 10 mg/kg. Eligibility rules accepted prior anti-PD-1, anti-PD-L1 or anti-CTLA-4 therapy, and 40% had some.

The CDR3 extends over 14 amino acids. The trim removed 5 bases at V and 9 bases at J, leaving 4 bases unmatched. Germline loops: CDR1 MDHEN, CDR2 SYDVKM. Clones were sequenced by immunoSEQ multiplex PCR, and TCRdb holds only the in-frame ones, with some missing. The table lists about 67,000 clones, approximately 90% of them singletons. Findings and caveats of the study: Some nonresponders additionally presented with little normalized T-cell clonal expansion.

This clone came up once. What it recognizes is unknown. The sequence derives from an adult with an advanced solid tumor such as melanoma, head and neck, liver or kidney cancer. J is TRBJ2-1 and V is TRBV28; TRBD2 matches at 13 bases. Here the sequenced sample was CD4+ or CD8+ T cells sorted from blood, taken in a trial of the OX40 agonist ivuxolimab. DNA of the CDR3: TGTGCCAGCAGTGAGACTAGCGGGAGGACTGAGCAGTTCTTC. Its protein product is CASSETSGRTEQFF.